A selection of T cell receptor beta chains follows, all from one sample in a study of post-analysis software for immune sequencing data. One entry per CDR3 protein, called by TCRdb with MiXCR from the PCR reads. The profile shows about 760,000 distinct CDR3 sequences, approximately 30% of them singletons. The source material was blood. All receptors come from a girl between 10 and 17 years old with multiple sclerosis. CDR3s include the opening cysteine and the closing phenylalanine or tryptophan. Fields, in order: J gene, V gene, clone size, D gene, CDR3 DNA, CDR3 protein. The D gene is left open where the match is weak. Where a row states a size, it is once, few, many or the class of an expanded clone; other rows omit it.

>TRBJ2-3|TRBV20-1|NA|NA
TGCAGTGCTAGAGAAGTCCCGGGTAGAAGCACAGATACGCAGTATTTT
CSAREVPGRSTDTQYF
>TRBJ2-1|TRBV7-2|few|TRBD2
TGTGCCAGCAGCTTGTTGAGCGGGAGGGCCGGTGAGCAGTTCTTC
CASSLLSGRAGEQFF
>TRBJ1-1|TRBV29-1|few|NA
TGCAGCGTTGATTTTGTCCAGGGGCGAACTGAAGCTTTCTTT
CSVDFVQGRTEAFF
>TRBJ1-6|TRBV19|NA|NA
TGTGCCAGCGGACAGACGAACTATAATTCACCCCTCCACTTT
CASGQTNYNSPLHF
>TRBJ1-2|TRBV7-8|few|NA
TGTGCCAGCAGCTTAACAAGACGGAGCGACTATGGCTACACCTTC
CASSLTRRSDYGYTF
>TRBJ2-3|TRBV5-6|NA|TRBD1
TGTGCCAGCAGCTTGGCAGGGGGTTTGGATACGCAGTATTTT
CASSLAGGLDTQYF
>TRBJ2-1|TRBV5-1|NA|TRBD1
TGCGCCAGCAGCCGTAGACAGGGGGAGGCCTACAATGAGCAGTTCTTC
CASSRRQGEAYNEQFF
>TRBJ2-7|TRBV5-1|few|TRBD1
TGCGCCAGCAGCCTGACAGGGCAGGCGCGGGAGCAGTACTTC
CASSLTGQAREQYF
>TRBJ2-7|TRBV6-5|few|NA
TGTGCCAGCAGTTACTCGATGGTAGAACTTGAGCAGTACTTC
CASSYSMVELEQYF
>TRBJ2-7|TRBV3-1|NA|NA
TGTGCCAGCAGCACTCGTACCGAGCAGTACTTC
CASSTRTEQYF
>TRBJ2-5|TRBV29-1|NA|NA
TGCAGCTTCAGCCGGGGTTCAGAAGAGACCCAGTACTTC
CSFSRGSEETQYF
>TRBJ2-7|TRBV10-3|few|NA
TGTGCCATCAGAGTAAGCGGGTACGAGCAGTACTTC
CAIRVSGYEQYF
>TRBJ2-7|TRBV6-6|few|NA
TGTGCCAGCAGTTACCGTAAACCGGGTTTGAGCGAGCAGTACTTC
CASSYRKPGLSEQYF
>TRBJ1-6|TRBV2|few|NA
TGTGCCAGCAGTGAATGGGGGCGGGATAATTCACCCCTCCACTTT
CASSEWGRDNSPLHF